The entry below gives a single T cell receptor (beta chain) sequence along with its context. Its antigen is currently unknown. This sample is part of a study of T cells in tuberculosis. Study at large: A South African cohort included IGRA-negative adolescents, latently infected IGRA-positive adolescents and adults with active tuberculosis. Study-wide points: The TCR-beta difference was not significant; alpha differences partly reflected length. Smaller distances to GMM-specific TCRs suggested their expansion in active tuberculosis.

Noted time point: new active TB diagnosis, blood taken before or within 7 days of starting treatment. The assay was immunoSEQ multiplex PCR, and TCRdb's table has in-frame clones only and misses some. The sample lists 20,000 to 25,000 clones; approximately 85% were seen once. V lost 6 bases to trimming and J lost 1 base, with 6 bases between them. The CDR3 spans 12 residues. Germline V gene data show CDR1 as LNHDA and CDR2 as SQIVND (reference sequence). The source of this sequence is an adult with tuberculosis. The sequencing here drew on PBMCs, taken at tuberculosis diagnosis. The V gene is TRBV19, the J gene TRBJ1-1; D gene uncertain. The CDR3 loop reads CASSPGNTEAFF. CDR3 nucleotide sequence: TGTGCCAGTAGCCCAGGGAACACTGAAGCTTTCTTT.